This TCR beta chain comes out of a study of yellow fever vaccine responses in identical twins. Points from the study as a whole: Vaccine T cell responses of twins reportedly seemed partly convergent and partly personalized.

With regard to this clonotype: As yet, its antigen is unknown.

One entry per CDR3 protein, called by TCRdb with MiXCR from the RT-PCR reads. The repertoire consists of 15,000 to 20,000 distinct CDR3 sequences, with roughly 80% occurring once and the leading ten covering about 1.8%. The source is a woman aged 18-35 years who received the yellow fever vaccine. The input for sequencing was T cells from blood (PBMCs), unsorted or a sorted subset (not recorded which), taken before or after yellow fever vaccination (not recorded which).

The DNA for the CDR3 is TGTGCCACCAGTGATTTCAAACAGACCACCGGGGAGCTGTTTTTT. It specifies CATSDFKQTTGELFF. The chain carries TRBV24-1 and TRBJ2-2; no clear D gene. The CDR3 loop spans 15 amino acids. V was clipped by 1 base and J by 4 bases, with 9 bases between them. The V gene's germline CDR1 is KGHDR and CDR2 SFDVKD.